The clone carrying this TCR beta chain was found a few times. Its cognate antigen is unknown. The data originate from a study of cytomegalovirus exposure and HLA in healthy donors. The overall study: As an earlier analysis found, about 200 million T cells yielded over 95 million unique TCR beta sequences. Overall study findings and caveats: Earlier analysis yielded a pattern in which most TCR beta V segments were productive about 87% or about 30% of the time. The authors excluded some V segments, including TRBV6-2 and TRBV6-3, as indistinguishable.

The CDR3 covers 15 residues. CDR1 and CDR2 (germline): SEHNR, FQNEAQ (reference sequence). V shed 4 bases, J shed 4 bases, and the junction held 5 bases outside the gene matches. Primers included in the PCR were 60 Vbeta and 13 Jbeta primers. Assay: immunoSEQ multiplex PCR; the TCRdb copy retains only in-frame clones and omits some. The sample has about 190,000 clones, roughly 80% seen once. Nominally healthy donors were sampled, though unrecorded immune exposures were likely. This sequence joins TRBV7-9 and TRBJ2-5; 11 bases are a match to TRBD1. Sequenced material: PBMCs. This clonotype originated in a man aged 35 to 55 in good health and CMV-seropositive. The CDR3 spells CASSSAGTGGETQYF. The CDR3 region has the DNA TGTGCCAGCAGCTCGGCCGGGACAGGGGGAGAGACCCAGTACTTC.